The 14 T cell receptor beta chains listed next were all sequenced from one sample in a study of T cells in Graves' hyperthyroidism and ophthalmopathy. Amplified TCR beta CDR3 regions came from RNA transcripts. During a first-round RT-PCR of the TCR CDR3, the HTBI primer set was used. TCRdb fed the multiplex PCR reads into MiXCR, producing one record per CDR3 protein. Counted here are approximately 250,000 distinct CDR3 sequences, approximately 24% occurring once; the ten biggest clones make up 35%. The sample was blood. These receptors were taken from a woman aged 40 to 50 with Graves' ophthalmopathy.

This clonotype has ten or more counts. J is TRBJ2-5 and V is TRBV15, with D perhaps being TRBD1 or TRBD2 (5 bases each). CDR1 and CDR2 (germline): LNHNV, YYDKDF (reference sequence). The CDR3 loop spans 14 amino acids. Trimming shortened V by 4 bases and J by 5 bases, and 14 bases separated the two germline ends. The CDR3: CATSTGQGGETQYF. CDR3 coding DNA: TGTGCCACCAGCACAGGGCAGGGCGGGGAGACCCAGTACTTC.

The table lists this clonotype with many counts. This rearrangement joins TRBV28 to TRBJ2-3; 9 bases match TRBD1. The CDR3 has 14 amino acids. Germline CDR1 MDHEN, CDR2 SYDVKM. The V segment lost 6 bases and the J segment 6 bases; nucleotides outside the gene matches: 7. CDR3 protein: CASSDRGGSDTQYF. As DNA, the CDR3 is TGTGCCAGCAGCGACAGGGGGGGCTCGGATACGCAGTATTTT.

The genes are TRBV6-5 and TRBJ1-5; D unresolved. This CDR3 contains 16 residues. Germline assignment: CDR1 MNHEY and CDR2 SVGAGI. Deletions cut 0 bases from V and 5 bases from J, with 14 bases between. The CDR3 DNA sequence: TGTGCCAGCAGTTACTCGCCCCAATGGGAAGATCAGCCCCAGCATTTT. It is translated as CASSYSPQWEDQPQHF.

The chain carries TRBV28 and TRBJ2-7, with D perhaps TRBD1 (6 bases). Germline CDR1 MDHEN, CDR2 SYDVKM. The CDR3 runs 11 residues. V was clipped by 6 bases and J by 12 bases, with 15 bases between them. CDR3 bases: TGTGCCAGCAGCATGGGGGCGCGGATGTACTTC. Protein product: CASSMGARMYF.

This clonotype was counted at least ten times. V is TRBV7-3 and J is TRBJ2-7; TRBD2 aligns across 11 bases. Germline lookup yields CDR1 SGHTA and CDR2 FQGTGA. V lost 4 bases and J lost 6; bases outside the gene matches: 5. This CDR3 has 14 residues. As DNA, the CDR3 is TGTGCCAGCAGCTCCGGTCTAGCGGGAGGCGAGCAGTACTTC. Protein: CASSSGLAGGEQYF.

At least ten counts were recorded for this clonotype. The DNA of the CDR3 is TGTGCCAGCAGCTCAAGAGGGGGGTACGAGCAGTACTTC. This encodes CASSSRGGYEQYF. V usage is TRBV9 and J usage is TRBJ2-7; either TRBD1 or TRBD2 may supply D (6 bases each). The CDR3 loop spans 13 amino acids. Trimming stripped 4 bases from V and 4 bases from J, with 12 bases between. Germline V gene sequence: CDR1 SGDLS, CDR2 YYNGEE.

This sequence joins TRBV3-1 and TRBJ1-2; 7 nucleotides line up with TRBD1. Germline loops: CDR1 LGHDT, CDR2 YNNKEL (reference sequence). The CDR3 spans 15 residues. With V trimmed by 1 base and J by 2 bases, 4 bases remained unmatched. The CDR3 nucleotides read TGTGCCAGCAGCCAAGGGGGACAGCCAAACTATGGCTACACCTTC. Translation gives CASSQGGQPNYGYTF.

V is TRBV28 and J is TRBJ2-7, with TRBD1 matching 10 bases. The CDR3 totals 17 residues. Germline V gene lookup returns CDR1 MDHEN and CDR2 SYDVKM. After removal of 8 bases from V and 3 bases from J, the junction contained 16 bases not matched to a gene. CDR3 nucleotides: TGTGCCAGCCGGGACAGGGGTCTCCGGGACTCCAACTACGAGCAGTACTTC. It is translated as CASRDRGLRDSNYEQYF.

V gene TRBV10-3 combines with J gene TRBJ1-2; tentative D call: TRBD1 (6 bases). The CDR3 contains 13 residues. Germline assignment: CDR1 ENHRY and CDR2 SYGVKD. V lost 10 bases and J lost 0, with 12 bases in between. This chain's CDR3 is CATRTATNYGYTF. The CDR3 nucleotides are TGTGCCACCCGGACAGCTACTAACTATGGCTACACCTTC.

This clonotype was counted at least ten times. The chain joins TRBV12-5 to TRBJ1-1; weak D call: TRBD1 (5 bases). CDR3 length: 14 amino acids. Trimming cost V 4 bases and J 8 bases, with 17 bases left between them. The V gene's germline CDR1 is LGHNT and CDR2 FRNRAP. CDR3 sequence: CASGSQGPLGEAFF. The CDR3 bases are TGTGCTAGTGGTTCTCAGGGACCGCTGGGGGAAGCTTTCTTT.

The CDR3 sequence: CASSPLYGAGEQYF. Here the CDR3 DNA reads TGTGCCAGCAGCCCCCTATATGGCGCCGGCGAGCAGTACTTC. The chain combines TRBV7-2 with TRBJ2-7; D is ambiguous. Germline CDR1 reads SGHTA; CDR2 reads FQGNSA. The CDR3 is made up of 14 amino acids. V was clipped by 5 bases and J by 6 bases, with 17 bases between them.

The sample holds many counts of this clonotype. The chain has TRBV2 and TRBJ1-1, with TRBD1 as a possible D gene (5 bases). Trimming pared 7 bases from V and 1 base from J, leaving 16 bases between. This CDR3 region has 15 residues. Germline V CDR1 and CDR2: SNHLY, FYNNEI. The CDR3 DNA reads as TGTGCCAGCATGGGGGGGTTGGGGTCGAACACTGAAGCTTTCTTT. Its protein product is CASMGGLGSNTEAFF.

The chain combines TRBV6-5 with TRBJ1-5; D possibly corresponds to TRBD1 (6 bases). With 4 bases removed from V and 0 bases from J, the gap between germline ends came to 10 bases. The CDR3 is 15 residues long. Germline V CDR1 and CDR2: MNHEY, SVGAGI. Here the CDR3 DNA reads TGTGCCAGCAGTTTGGACAGAGCTAGCAATCAGCCCCAGCATTTT. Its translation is CASSLDRASNQPQHF.

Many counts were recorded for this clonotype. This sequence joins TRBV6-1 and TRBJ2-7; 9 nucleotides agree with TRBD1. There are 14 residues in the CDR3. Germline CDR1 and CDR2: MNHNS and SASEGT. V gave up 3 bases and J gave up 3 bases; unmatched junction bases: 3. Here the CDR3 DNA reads TGTGCCAGCAGTGACCCGGGACAGGGCTACGAGCAGTACTTC. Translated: CASSDPGQGYEQYF.